This T cell receptor beta chain came from a study of cytomegalovirus exposure and HLA in healthy donors. Study outcomes and limitations: HLA alleles showed associations with 15,000 to 20,000 TCR beta sequences in a later analysis, at a 0.05 false discovery rate.

The CDR3 has 18 amino acids. Germline loops: CDR1 WNHNN, CDR2 SYGVQD (reference sequence). The trim removed 5 bases at V and 0 bases at J, leaving 5 bases unmatched. In the case of this clone: Its target is unknown.

Both 60 Vbeta primers and 13 Jbeta primers went into the PCR. The repertoire was sequenced with immunoSEQ multiplex PCR; TCRdb's copy has only in-frame clones and lacks some. This sample has about 84,000 clones, with 90% found just once. The chain uses TRBV10-1 and TRBJ2-6; 12 bases map to TRBD2. The source is a man aged 18 to 35 in good health and CMV-seronegative. The sample was PBMCs. CDR3 coding DNA: TGCGCCAGCAGTTCTGGACTAGCGGGGAGCTCTGGGGCCAACGTCCTGACTTTC. It specifies CASSSGLAGSSGANVLTF.